This TCR beta chain appears in the sequencing data of a study of T cell changes during pregnancy in multiple sclerosis. Sequenced by immunoSEQ multiplex PCR; TCRdb stores in-frame clones only, minus some. Of about 75,000 clones listed, 89% are singletons. J lost 3 bases, V lost 2 bases, and 6 bases had no gene match. The CDR3 extends over 15 amino acids. Germline assignment: CDR1 SGHTS and CDR2 YDEGEE. This specimen was peripheral blood, taken in the first trimester of pregnancy. The rearrangement uses TRBV5-8 and TRBJ2-5, with 8 bases aligning to TRBD2. The receptor comes from a female donor in good health, enrolled as a control in a pregnancy study. The CDR3, as DNA: TGTGCCAGCAGCTTCTACGGGGGGGCCGAAGAGACCCAGTACTTC. It yields the protein CASSFYGGAEETQYF.